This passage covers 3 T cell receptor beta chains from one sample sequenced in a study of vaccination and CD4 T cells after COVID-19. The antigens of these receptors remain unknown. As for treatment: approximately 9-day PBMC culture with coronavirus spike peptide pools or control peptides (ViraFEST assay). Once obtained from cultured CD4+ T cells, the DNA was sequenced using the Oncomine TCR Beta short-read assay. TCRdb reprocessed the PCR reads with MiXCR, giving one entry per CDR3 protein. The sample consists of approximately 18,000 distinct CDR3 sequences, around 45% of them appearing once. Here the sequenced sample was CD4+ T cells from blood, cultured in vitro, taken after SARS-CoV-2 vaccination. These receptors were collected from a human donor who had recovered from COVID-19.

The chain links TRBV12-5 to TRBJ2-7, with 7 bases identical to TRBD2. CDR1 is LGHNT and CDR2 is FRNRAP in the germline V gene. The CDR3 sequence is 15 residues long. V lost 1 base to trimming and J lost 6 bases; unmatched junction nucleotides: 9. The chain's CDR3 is CASGLGSGTIGEQYF. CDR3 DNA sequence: TGTGCTAGTGGTTTGGGCTCCGGGACTATCGGCGAGCAGTACTTC. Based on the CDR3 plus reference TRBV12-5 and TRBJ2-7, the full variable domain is DARVTQTPRHKVTEMGQEVTMRCQPILGHNTVFWYRQTMMQGLELLAYFRNRAPLDDSGMPKDRFSAEMPDATLATLKIQPSEPRDSAVYFCASGLGSGTIGEQYFGPGTRLTVT.

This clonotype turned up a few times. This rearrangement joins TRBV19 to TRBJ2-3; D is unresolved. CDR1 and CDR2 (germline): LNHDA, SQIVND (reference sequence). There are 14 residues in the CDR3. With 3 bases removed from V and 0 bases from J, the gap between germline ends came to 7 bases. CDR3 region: CASSISISTDTQYF. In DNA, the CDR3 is TGTGCCAGTAGTATCTCTATCAGCACAGATACGCAGTATTTT.

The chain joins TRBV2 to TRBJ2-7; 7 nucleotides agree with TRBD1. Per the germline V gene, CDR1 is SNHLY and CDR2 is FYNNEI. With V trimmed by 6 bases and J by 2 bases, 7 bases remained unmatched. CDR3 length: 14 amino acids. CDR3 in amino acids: CASRSRQGTYEQYF. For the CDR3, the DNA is TGTGCCAGCAGGTCGCGACAGGGAACCTACGAGCAGTACTTC.